Below are 8 T cell receptor beta chains sequenced from a single sample in a study of PD-L1 blockade in urothelial cancer. Here immunoSEQ multiplex PCR was the method, and the copy in TCRdb shows in-frame clones only, minus some. The sample holds approximately 50,000 clones; around four fifths are singletons and the top ten take about 3%. Time point meaning: pretreatment peripheral blood. This specimen was PBMCs, taken around atezolizumab (anti-PD-L1) treatment. These receptors all stem from a man aged 65-85 years with urothelial cancer.

This clone turned up a few times. The chain links TRBV28 to TRBJ1-1; 7 bases align to TRBD1. Trimming took 6 bases from V and 0 from J; bases not matched to a gene: 1. The V gene's germline CDR1 is MDHEN and CDR2 SYDVKM. The CDR3 runs 13 residues. CDR3 residues: CASSGTVNTEAFF. CDR3 nucleotides: TGTGCCAGCAGCGGGACAGTGAACACTGAAGCTTTCTTT. The whole variable domain, filled in from reference TRBV28 and TRBJ1-1, reads DVKVTQSSRYLVKRTGEKVFLECVQDMDHENMFWYRQDPGLGLRLIYFSYDVKMKEKGDIPEGYSVSREKKERFSLILESASTNQTSMYLCASSGTVNTEAFFGQGTRLTVV.

V and J are TRBV6-1 and TRBJ1-1; 10 bases fit TRBD1. V was clipped by 6 bases and J by 4 bases; unmatched bases: 5. This CDR3 is built from 14 residues. Germline loops: CDR1 MNHNS, CDR2 SASEGT. The CDR3 nucleotides are TGTGCCAGCAGGGGACAGGGGCTGGGCACTGAAGCTTTCTTT. Residues: CASRGQGLGTEAFF.

The J gene is TRBJ2-2, the V gene TRBV25-1, with D maybe TRBD1 (6 bases). This CDR3 is 16 amino acids long. Trimming removed 3 bases at V and 5 bases at J, with 16 bases between. CDR1 is MGHDK, CDR2 SYGVNS, per germline. The CDR3 DNA reads as TGTGCCAGCAGTGAGGAAGGGGGATCCAAAACCGGGGAGCTGTTTTTT. Translating it yields CASSEEGGSKTGELFF. The entire variable domain, with the rest obtained from reference TRBV25-1 and TRBJ2-2, is as follows: EADIYQTPRYLVIGTGKKITLECSQTMGHDKMYWYQQDPGMELHLIHYSYGVNSTEKGDLSSESTVSRIRTEHFPLTLESARPSHTSQYLCASSEEGGSKTGELFFGEGSRLTVL.

V gene TRBV12-2 combines with J gene TRBJ2-1; TRBD2 is taken as the D call from the table, unchecked against the DNA. TRBV12-2 is termed a pseudogene. The CDR3 is made up of 11 amino acids. The CDR3 nucleotides are TGTGCAAGTCGCTTCGGGGATGAGCAGTTCTTC. Protein: CASRFGDEQFF.

The J gene is TRBJ2-3, the V gene TRBV27; D gene unclear. This CDR3 is built from 13 residues. The V gene lost 2 bases and the J gene lost 1 base, with 4 bases spanning the gap. Germline CDR1 is MNHEY and CDR2 is SMNVEV (reference sequence). CDR3 DNA sequence: TGTGCCAGCAGTTTAGGCCGCACAGATACGCAGTATTTT. As protein: CASSLGRTDTQYF.

The chain has TRBV28 and TRBJ1-5, with D unresolved. The germline gives CDR1 MDHEN, CDR2 SYDVKM. CDR3 length: 15 amino acids. V shed 8 bases and J shed 0 bases, with 14 bases lying between them. CDR3 DNA sequence: TGTGCCAGCCCCCCCAGAGGGTATAGCAATCAGCCCCAGCATTTT. It yields the protein CASPPRGYSNQPQHF.

The chain links TRBV7-9 to TRBJ2-1, with 9 bases that match TRBD2. The V gene end was trimmed by 6 bases and the J gene end by 4 bases; junction bases not matched to a gene: 13. Germline CDR1 reads SEHNR; CDR2 reads FQNEAQ (reference sequence). This CDR3 comprises 17 residues. The CDR3, as DNA: TGTGCCAGCAGACCCGGGGGGCGCGGGAGGGGGTACAATGAGCAGTTCTTC. Its translation is CASRPGGRGRGYNEQFF.

DNA of the CDR3: TGTGCCAGCAGCTCTGACTACAGGGGGGTGAATGAAGCTTTCTTT. Its translation: CASSSDYRGVNEAFF. V is TRBV5-4 and J is TRBJ1-1; 8 nucleotides agree with TRBD1. Germline CDR1 reads SGHNT; CDR2 reads YYREEE (reference sequence). The CDR3 contains 15 residues. Germline trimming cut 3 bases from V and 7 bases from J; bases unmatched to any gene: 11.